These 23 T cell receptor beta chains were sequenced from one sample in a study of blood T cell repertoires in COVID-19. Assay: immunoSEQ multiplex PCR; the TCRdb copy retains only in-frame clones and omits some. Here the sample spans over 200,000 clones, 80% to 95% being singletons. Sequenced sample: peripheral blood. The receptor set was obtained from a man in his sixties with COVID-19, enrolled during active disease.

This clone has just a few counts. V is TRBV5-6 and J is TRBJ2-2, with a possible D match to TRBD2 (6 bases). Germline CDR1 reads SGHDT; CDR2 reads YYEEEE. V was trimmed by 0 bases and J by 7 bases, leaving 10 bases between them. The CDR3 is 14 residues long. The CDR3 DNA follows: TGTGCCAGCAGCTTGGGGACTACATACGGGGAGCTGTTTTTT. Encoded protein: CASSLGTTYGELFF.

The table lists this clone with a count of one. The chain joins TRBV9 to TRBJ2-1; 8 nucleotides line up with TRBD2. Germline CDR1 SGDLS, CDR2 YYNGEE. There are 15 residues in the CDR3. V lost 3 bases to trimming and J lost 9 bases; unmatched junction nucleotides: 11. In DNA form, the CDR3 reads TGTGCCAGCAGCGGCAGGGATAGCGGGGCCAGTGAGCAGTTCTTC. It specifies CASSGRDSGASEQFF. Based on the CDR3 plus reference TRBV9 and TRBJ2-1, the full variable domain is DSGVTQTPKHLITATGQRVTLRCSPRSGDLSVYWYQQSLDQGLQFLIQYYNGEERAKGNILERFSAQQFPDLHSELNLSSLELGDSALYFCASSGRDSGASEQFFGPGTRLTVL.

V gene TRBV24-1 combines with J gene TRBJ2-7; TRBD1 aligns across 8 bases. CDR1 and CDR2 from the germline V gene are KGHDR and SFDVKD. The CDR3 is 14 amino acids. With V trimmed by 7 bases and J by 7 bases, 11 bases remained unmatched. CDR3 sequence (DNA): TGTGCCACCAGCACAGGGGGACCTCCGTGGGAGCAGTACTTC. Its protein is CATSTGGPPWEQYF.

J is TRBJ1-1 and V is TRBV6-5, with unresolved D. CDR3 length: 14 residues. V lost 6 bases and J 6 bases, leaving 17 bases between the germline ends. The germline V gene encodes CDR1 MNHEY and CDR2 SVGAGI. The CDR3 region is CASRFVPESSEAFF. The CDR3 DNA follows: TGTGCCAGCAGATTTGTCCCGGAGAGCTCTGAAGCTTTCTTT.

V usage is TRBV30 and J usage is TRBJ1-5; possibly TRBD1 for D (5 bases). V lost 1 base, J lost 6 bases, and 13 bases lay in between. The CDR3 is 14 residues long. CDR1 and CDR2 from the germline V gene are GTSNPN and SVGIG (reference sequence). The CDR3 nucleotides are TGTGCCTGGAGTGGAGCGGGACGGCCTCAGCCCCAGCATTTT. Translation gives CAWSGAGRPQPQHF. Full variable domain (remainder filled in from reference TRBV30 and TRBJ1-5): SQTIHQWPATLVQPVGSPLSLECTVEGTSNPNLYWYRQAAGRGLQLLFYSVGIGQISSEVPQNLSASRPQDRQFILSSKKLLLSDSGFYLCAWSGAGRPQPQHFGDGTRLSIL.

The V call is TRBV6-6, the J call TRBJ1-6; 10 bases are shared with TRBD1. Germline assignment: CDR1 MNHNY and CDR2 SVGAGI (reference sequence). The CDR3 runs to 14 residues. With V trimmed by 7 bases and J by 10 bases, 7 bases remained unmatched. The CDR3 DNA follows: TGTGCCAGCACCACGACAGGGGGCTCGTCACCCCTCCACTTT. This gives the protein CASTTTGGSSPLHF.

The V and J genes are TRBV19 and TRBJ1-5; 9 nucleotides match TRBD1. The ends lost 5 bases at V and 0 bases at J; junction bases unmatched: 11. The CDR3 contains 18 residues. CDR1 and CDR2 (germline): LNHDA, SQIVND (reference sequence). CDR3 sequence: CASSGKDRGIGSNQPQHF. CDR3 bases: TGTGCCAGTAGTGGGAAGGACAGGGGAATTGGTAGCAATCAGCCCCAGCATTTT.

Details on this clone: Relative to the germline gene, one junction end is altered; a read error may explain this. J is TRBJ2-1 and V is TRBV6-4; TRBD1 agrees at 9 bases. CDR3 length: 17 amino acids. Germline V lookup: CDR1 MRHNA, CDR2 SNTAGT. CDR3 in amino acids: CTSSQETQGATYNEQFF. The CDR3 nucleotides are TGTACCAGCAGCCAAGAGACACAGGGGGCTACCTACAATGAGCAGTTCTTC.

The chain uses TRBV4-1 and TRBJ1-3; 9 bases align to TRBD1. The CDR3 extends over 16 amino acids. Looked up from germline, CDR1 is MGHRA and CDR2 is YSYEKL. V dropped 1 base and J dropped 4; count of bases not matched to a gene: 5. CDR3 loop: CASSQGDRVNGNTIYF. The CDR3 DNA reads TGCGCCAGCAGCCAAGGGGACAGGGTGAACGGAAACACCATATATTTT.

As regards this clone: Other DNA sequences of this sample code for an identical CDR3. V gene TRBV7-2 combines with J gene TRBJ2-1; possibly TRBD2 for D (5 bases). The V gene's germline CDR1 is SGHTA and CDR2 FQGNSA. Trimming stripped 1 base from V and 4 bases from J, with 11 bases between. This CDR3 is 15 amino acids long. Here the CDR3 reads CASSLEAGRYNEQFF. The CDR3 bases are TGTGCCAGCAGCTTAGAGGCGGGTCGTTACAATGAGCAGTTCTTC.

This clone was seen a single time. V usage is TRBV28 and J usage is TRBJ2-7; D might be TRBD1 (6 bases). Per germline, CDR1 MDHEN and CDR2 SYDVKM. V was shortened by 8 bases and J by 3 bases, with 23 bases between the two germline ends. This CDR3 contains 16 residues. The CDR3 reads CASATSGPGVVYEQYF. CDR3 sequence (DNA): TGTGCCAGCGCCACCTCGGGGCCAGGGGTTGTCTACGAGCAGTACTTC.

This clone was found once. V is TRBV9 and J is TRBJ2-3; 7 bases are a match to TRBD2. This CDR3 is built from 13 residues. Germline V gene sequence: CDR1 SGDLS, CDR2 YYNGEE. J lost 7 bases, V lost 0 bases, and 2 bases had no gene match. CDR3 coding DNA: TGTGCCAGCAGCGTAGCCGGGGGGTATACGCAGTATTTT. This sequence encodes CASSVAGGYTQYF.

The CDR3 here is CASSQDHGTGHYEQYF. The DNA of the CDR3 is TGCGCCAGCAGCCAAGATCATGGGACAGGGCACTACGAGCAGTACTTC. The V call is TRBV4-3, the J call TRBJ2-7; 9 nucleotides line up with TRBD1. The CDR3 sequence is 16 residues long. Looked up from germline, CDR1 is LGHNA and CDR2 is YSLEER. The V and J ends lost 0 bases and 3 bases, in that order; junction bases with no gene match: 6.

This sequence joins TRBV5-1 and TRBJ2-5, with D unclear. Germline V gene data show CDR1 as SGHRS and CDR2 as YFSETQ. This CDR3 is 15 amino acids long. V lost 1 base and J 1 base, leaving 11 bases between the germline ends. The CDR3, as DNA: TGCGCCAGCAGCTTGATCGCGGTCACCCAAGAGACCCAGTACTTC. This encodes CASSLIAVTQETQYF. Variable domain in full (rest from reference TRBV5-1 and TRBJ2-5): KAGVTQTPRYLIKTRGQQVTLSCSPISGHRSVSWYQQTPGQGLQFLFEYFSETQRNKGNFPGRFSGRQFSNSRSEMNVSTLELGDSALYLCASSLIAVTQETQYFGPGTRLLVL.

This clone has a handful of counts. This chain connects TRBV5-1 to TRBJ1-4; tentative D call: TRBD1 (6 bases). Germline loops: CDR1 SGHRS, CDR2 YFSETQ. Trimming left V 1 base short and J 7 bases short, with 14 bases between. This CDR3 spans 15 amino acids. CDR3: CASSLSQGRSEKLFF. CDR3 sequence (DNA): TGCGCCAGCAGCTTGTCACAGGGAAGGAGTGAAAAACTGTTTTTT.

The chain links TRBV5-1 to TRBJ2-1; 9 bases align to TRBD1. There are 15 residues in the CDR3. The germline V gene has CDR1 SGHRS and CDR2 YFSETQ. V trimming: 2 bases; J trimming: 7 bases; junction bases outside the gene matches: 7. The CDR3, as DNA: TGCGCCAGCAGCTTCCCCGGGACAGGGCGGAATGAGCAGTTCTTC. This translates into CASSFPGTGRNEQFF.

In this sample, this clone turned up once. CDR3 protein: CASSFSSPLHF. For the CDR3, the DNA is TGTGCCAGCAGTTTCAGTTCACCCCTCCACTTT. The chain carries TRBV28 and TRBJ1-6; D is unresolved. From germline, CDR1 is MDHEN and CDR2 SYDVKM. V was clipped by 3 bases and J by 9 bases, with 3 bases between them. The CDR3 runs to 11 residues.

The chain combines TRBV5-4 with TRBJ1-4; a weak D match, TRBD1 (6 bases). Deletions cut 4 bases from V and 2 bases from J, with 12 bases between. Germline-derived CDR1 and CDR2 are SGHNT and YYREEE (reference sequence). The CDR3 consists of 15 residues. For the CDR3, the DNA is TGTGCCAGCAGCGGGGGCATAGCGACTAATGAAAAACTGTTTTTT. It encodes CASSGGIATNEKLFF.

The chain is built from TRBV7-2 and TRBJ2-3; 8 bases map to TRBD1. The CDR3 totals 15 residues. Trimming took 8 bases from V and 2 from J; bases not matched to a gene: 9. Germline V gene data show CDR1 as SGHTA and CDR2 as FQGNSA. The CDR3 here is CASGPSGGPTDTQYF. CDR3 coding DNA: TGTGCCAGCGGACCTTCAGGGGGCCCCACAGATACGCAGTATTTT.

The rearrangement uses TRBV9 and TRBJ1-2; TRBD1 might be the D (6 bases). The ends were cut back, 0 bases at V and 2 bases at J, with 14 bases in the middle. Looked up from germline, CDR1 is SGDLS and CDR2 is YYNGEE. The CDR3 runs 16 residues. CDR3 residues: CASSVGGTSLNYGYTF. The CDR3 region has the DNA TGTGCCAGCAGCGTAGGGGGGACAAGCCTAAACTATGGCTACACCTTC.

This chain links TRBV5-4 with TRBJ2-3; TRBD2 might be the D (7 bases). V lost 3 bases and J 5 bases, leaving 19 bases between the germline ends. The length of the CDR3 is 16 residues. Germline V gene lookup returns CDR1 SGHNT and CDR2 YYREEE (reference sequence). In DNA form, the CDR3 reads TGTGCCAGCAGCTCGCCACGGGGGGCCTACCAAGATACGCAGTATTTT. Protein: CASSSPRGAYQDTQYF.

The chain uses TRBV6-4 and TRBJ2-2; TRBD2 might be the D (6 bases). CDR1 is MRHNA, CDR2 SNTAGT, per germline. Trimming left V 3 bases short and J 3 bases short, with 8 bases between. CDR3 length: 14 residues. In nucleotides, the CDR3 is TGTGCCAGCAGTGAATCGGGGGACACCGGGGAGCTGTTTTTT. It encodes CASSESGDTGELFF.

V and J are TRBV3-1 (or the pseudogene TRBV3-2) and TRBJ2-2; D is perhaps TRBD2 (5 bases). V was trimmed by 10 bases and J by 4 bases, leaving 13 bases between them. CDR3 length: 13 amino acids. CDR1 and CDR2 from the germline V gene are LGHDT and YNNKEL (reference sequence). The CDR3 DNA follows: TGTGCCATCCGGGGAAGCGGCACCGGGGAGCTGTTTTTT. Translating it yields CAIRGSGTGELFF.